The text below deals with one T cell receptor (beta chain). Its antigen is not known. The germline V and J ends were trimmed by 1 base and 1 base, with 9 bases remaining between them. This CDR3 has 15 amino acids. The V gene's germline CDR1 is SGHTA and CDR2 FQGNSA. Produced via immunoSEQ multiplex PCR; TCRdb's table is partial and in-frame only. The sample has some 290,000 clones; just over 85% are singletons. These data originate in a study of Ad26.COV2.S vaccination and SARS-CoV-2 variants. Study overall: Ad26.COV2.S was injected intramuscularly once or twice, 56 days apart.

Whole-study results and caveats: In vaccinated individuals, spike-specific CD8+ and CD4+ T cell responses reportedly displayed substantial breadth.

Documented treatment: roughly 18 received Ad26.COV2.S at low or high dose, single or two shots; several received placebo; per-sample allocation not given. Material that was analyzed had been drawn on day 63 after the first vaccine or placebo injection. This Boston cohort included adults aged 18-55 years. The rearrangement joins TRBV7-2 to TRBJ2-3; D may match TRBD1 or TRBD2 (5 bases each). Sequences were derived from peripheral blood, sampled in a trial of Ad26.COV2.S vaccine versus placebo. The sequence derives from a person between 18 and 60 years old who received the Ad26.COV2.S COVID-19 vaccine or a placebo. In DNA, the CDR3 is TGTGCCAGCAGCTTAGTTCGAGGGGGCACAGATACGCAGTATTTT. This translates into CASSLVRGGTDTQYF.